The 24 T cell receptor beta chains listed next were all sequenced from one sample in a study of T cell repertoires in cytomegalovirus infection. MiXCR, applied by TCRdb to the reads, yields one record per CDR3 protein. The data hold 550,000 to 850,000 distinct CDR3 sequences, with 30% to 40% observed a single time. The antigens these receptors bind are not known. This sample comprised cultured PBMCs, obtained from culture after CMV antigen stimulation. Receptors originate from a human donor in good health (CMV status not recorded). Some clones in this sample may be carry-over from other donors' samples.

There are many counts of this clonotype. The CDR3 DNA is TGTGCCAGCAGCCCCCTTAGAGGGGGGACAGATACGCAGTATTTT. Its translation: CASSPLRGGTDTQYF. The chain recombines TRBV7-2 with TRBJ2-3; D possibly uses TRBD1 or TRBD2 (6 bases each). Trimming shortened V by 5 bases and J by 3 bases, and 15 bases separated the two germline ends. The CDR3 runs to 15 residues. The germline gives CDR1 SGHTA, CDR2 FQGNSA.

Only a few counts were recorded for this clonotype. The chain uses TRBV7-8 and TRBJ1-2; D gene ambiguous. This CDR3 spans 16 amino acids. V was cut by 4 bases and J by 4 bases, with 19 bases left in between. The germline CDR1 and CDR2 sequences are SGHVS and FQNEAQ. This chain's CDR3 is CASSSGPLLYPYGYTF. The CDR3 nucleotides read TGTGCCAGCAGCTCCGGGCCTCTACTATACCCCTATGGCTACACCTTC.

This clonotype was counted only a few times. CDR3 amino acids: CASSIRGYSTDTQYF. The CDR3 DNA is TGTGCCAGTAGTATCCGAGGTTACAGCACAGATACGCAGTATTTT. The genes are TRBV19 and TRBJ2-3; D not resolved. V was trimmed by 3 bases and J by 0 bases, leaving 10 bases between them. Germline CDR1 reads LNHDA; CDR2 reads SQIVND (reference sequence). CDR3 length: 15 amino acids.

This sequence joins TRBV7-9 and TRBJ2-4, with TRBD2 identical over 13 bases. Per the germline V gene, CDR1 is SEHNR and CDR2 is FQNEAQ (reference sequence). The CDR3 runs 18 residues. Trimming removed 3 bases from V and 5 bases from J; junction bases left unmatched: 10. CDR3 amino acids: CASSFGPGLAGSQNIQYF. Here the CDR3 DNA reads TGTGCCAGCAGCTTTGGGCCGGGACTAGCGGGAAGCCAAAACATTCAGTACTTC.

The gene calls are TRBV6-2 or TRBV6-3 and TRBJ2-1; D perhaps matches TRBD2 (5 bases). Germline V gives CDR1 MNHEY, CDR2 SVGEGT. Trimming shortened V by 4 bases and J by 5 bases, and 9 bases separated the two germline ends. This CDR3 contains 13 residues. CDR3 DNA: TGTGCCAGCAGTTGGAGGCCACACAATGAGCAGTTCTTC. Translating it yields CASSWRPHNEQFF.

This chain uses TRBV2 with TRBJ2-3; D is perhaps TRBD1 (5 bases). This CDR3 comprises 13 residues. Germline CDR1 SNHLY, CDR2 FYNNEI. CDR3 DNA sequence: TGTGCAGGTGGGGCGAGAGCCACAGATACGCAGTATTTT. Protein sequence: CAGGARATDTQYF.

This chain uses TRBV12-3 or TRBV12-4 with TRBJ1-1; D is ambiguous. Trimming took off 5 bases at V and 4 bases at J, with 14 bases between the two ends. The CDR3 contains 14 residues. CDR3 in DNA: TGTGCCAGCAGTCCCTTGTCGGTGTCCACTGAAGCTTTCTTT. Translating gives CASSPLSVSTEAFF.

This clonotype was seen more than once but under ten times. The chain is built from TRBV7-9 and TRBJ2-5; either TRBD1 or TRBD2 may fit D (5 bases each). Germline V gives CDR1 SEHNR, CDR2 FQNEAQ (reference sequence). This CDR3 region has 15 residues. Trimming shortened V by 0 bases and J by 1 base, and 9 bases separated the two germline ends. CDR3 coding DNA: TGTGCCAGCAGCTTAGCCCGGGACCTCCAAGAGACCCAGTACTTC. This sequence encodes CASSLARDLQETQYF.

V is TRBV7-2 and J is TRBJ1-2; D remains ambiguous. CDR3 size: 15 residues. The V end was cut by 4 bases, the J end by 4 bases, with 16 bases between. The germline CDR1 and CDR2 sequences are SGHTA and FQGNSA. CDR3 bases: TGTGCCAGCAGCTCTAGGTTAGACCCACTCTATGGCTACACCTTC. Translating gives CASSSRLDPLYGYTF.

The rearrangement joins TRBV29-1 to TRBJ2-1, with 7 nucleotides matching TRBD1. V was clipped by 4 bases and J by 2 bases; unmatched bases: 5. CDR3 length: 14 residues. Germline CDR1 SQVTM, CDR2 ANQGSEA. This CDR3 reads CSVALGTAYNEQFF. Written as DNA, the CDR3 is TGCAGCGTTGCGTTGGGGACAGCCTACAATGAGCAGTTCTTC.

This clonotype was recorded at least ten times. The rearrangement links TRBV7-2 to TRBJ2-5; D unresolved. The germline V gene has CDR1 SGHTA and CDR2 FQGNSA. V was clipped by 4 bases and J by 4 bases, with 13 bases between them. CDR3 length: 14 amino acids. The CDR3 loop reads CASSSLGYRETQYF. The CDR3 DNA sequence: TGTGCCAGCAGCTCCCTAGGATATCGAGAGACCCAGTACTTC.

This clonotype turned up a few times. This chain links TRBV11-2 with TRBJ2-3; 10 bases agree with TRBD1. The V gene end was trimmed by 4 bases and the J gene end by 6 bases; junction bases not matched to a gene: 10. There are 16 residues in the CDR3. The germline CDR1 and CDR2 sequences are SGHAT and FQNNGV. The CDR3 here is CASSSAPRTGGDTQYF. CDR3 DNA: TGTGCCAGCAGCTCGGCCCCACGGACAGGGGGGGATACGCAGTATTTT. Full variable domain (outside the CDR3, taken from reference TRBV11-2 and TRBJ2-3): EAGVAQSPRYKIIEKRQSVAFWCNPISGHATLYWYQQILGQGPKLLIQFQNNGVVDDSQLPKDRFSAERLKGVDSTLKIQPAKLEDSAVYLCASSSAPRTGGDTQYFGPGTRLTVL.

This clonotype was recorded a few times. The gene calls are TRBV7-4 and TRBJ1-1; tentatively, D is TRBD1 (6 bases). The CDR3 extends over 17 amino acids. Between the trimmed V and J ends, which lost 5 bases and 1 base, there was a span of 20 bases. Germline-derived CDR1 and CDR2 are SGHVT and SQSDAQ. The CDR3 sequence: CASSPWGGARPNTEAFF. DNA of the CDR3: TGTGCCAGCAGCCCCTGGGGGGGGGCCCGTCCGAACACTGAAGCTTTCTTT. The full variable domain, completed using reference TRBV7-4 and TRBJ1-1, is GAGVSQSPRYKVAKRGRDVALRCDSISGHVTLYWYRQTLGQGSEVLTYSQSDAQRDKSGRPSGRFSAERPERSVSTLKIQRTEQGDSAVYLCASSPWGGARPNTEAFFGQGTRLTVV.

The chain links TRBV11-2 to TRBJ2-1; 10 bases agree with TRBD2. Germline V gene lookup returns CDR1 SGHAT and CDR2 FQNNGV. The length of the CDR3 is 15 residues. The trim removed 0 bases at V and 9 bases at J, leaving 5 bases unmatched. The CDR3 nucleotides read TGTGCCAGCAGCTTAGAAGCTAGCGGGAGCACTGAGCAGTTCTTC. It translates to CASSLEASGSTEQFF.

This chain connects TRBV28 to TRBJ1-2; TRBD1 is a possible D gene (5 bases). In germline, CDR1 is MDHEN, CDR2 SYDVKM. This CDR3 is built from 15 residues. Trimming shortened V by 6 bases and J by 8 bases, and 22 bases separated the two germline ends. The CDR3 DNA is TGTGCCAGCAGCCTACTATACCGGGACCGCGAGGGCTACACCTTC. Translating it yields CASSLLYRDREGYTF.

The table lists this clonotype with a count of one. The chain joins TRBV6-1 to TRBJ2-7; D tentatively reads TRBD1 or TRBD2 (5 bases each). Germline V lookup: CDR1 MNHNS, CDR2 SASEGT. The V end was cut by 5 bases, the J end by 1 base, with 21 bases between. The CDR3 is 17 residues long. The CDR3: CASSREASGPASYEQYF. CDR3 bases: TGTGCCAGCAGTCGGGAAGCTTCAGGGCCAGCTTCCTACGAGCAGTACTTC.

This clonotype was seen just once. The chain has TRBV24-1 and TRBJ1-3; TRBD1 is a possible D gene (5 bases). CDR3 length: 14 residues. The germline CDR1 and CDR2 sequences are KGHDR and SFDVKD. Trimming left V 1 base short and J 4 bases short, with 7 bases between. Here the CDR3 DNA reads TGTGCCACCAGTGATTTCAGGGAAGGAAACACCATATATTTT. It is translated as CATSDFREGNTIYF.

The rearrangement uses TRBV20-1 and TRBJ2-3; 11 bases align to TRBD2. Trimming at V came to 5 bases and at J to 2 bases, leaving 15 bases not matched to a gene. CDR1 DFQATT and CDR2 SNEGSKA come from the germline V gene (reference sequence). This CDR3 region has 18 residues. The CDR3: CSALGVSSGGTYTDTQYF. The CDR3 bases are TGCAGTGCTCTCGGGGTGTCTAGCGGGGGGACCTACACAGATACGCAGTATTTT.

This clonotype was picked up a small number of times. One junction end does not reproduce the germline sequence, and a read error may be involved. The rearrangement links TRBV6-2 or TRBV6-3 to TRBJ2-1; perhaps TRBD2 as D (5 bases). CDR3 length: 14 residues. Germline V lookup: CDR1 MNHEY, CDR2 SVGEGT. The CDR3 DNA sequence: TGTGCCAGCAGACCCCCCCCGTTGGCGGGCGCCGTACTCTTC. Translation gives CASRPPPLAGAVLF.

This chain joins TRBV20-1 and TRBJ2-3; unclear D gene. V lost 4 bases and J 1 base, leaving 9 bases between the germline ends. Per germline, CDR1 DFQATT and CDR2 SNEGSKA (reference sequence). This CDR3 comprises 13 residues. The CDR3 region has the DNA TGCAGTGCTAACCCGGCGGGCACAGATACGCAGTATTTT. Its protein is CSANPAGTDTQYF.

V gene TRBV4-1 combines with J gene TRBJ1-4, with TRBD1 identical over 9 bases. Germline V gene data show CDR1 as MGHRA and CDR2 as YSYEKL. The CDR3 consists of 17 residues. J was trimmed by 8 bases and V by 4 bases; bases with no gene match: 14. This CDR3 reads CASSPRWSGTGYEKLFF. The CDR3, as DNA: TGCGCCAGCAGCCCTAGGTGGTCCGGGACAGGGTACGAAAAACTGTTTTTT.

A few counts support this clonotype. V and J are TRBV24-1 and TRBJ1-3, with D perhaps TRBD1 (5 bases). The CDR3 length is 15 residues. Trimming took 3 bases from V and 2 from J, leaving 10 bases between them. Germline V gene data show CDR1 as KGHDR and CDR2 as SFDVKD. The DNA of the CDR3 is TGTGCCACCAGTGATCCCGGGACGCCTGGAAACACCATATATTTT. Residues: CATSDPGTPGNTIYF.

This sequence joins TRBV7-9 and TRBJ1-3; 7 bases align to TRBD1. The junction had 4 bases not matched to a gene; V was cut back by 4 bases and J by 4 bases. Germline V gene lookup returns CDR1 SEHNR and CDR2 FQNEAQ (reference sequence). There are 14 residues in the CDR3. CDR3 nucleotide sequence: TGTGCCAGCAGCTCCCAGACAGGGGGAAACACCATATATTTT. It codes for CASSSQTGGNTIYF. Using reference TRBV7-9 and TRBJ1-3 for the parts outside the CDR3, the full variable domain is DTGVSQNPRHKITKRGQNVTFRCDPISEHNRLYWYRQTLGQGPEFLTYFQNEAQLEKSRLLSDRFSAERPKGSFSTLEIQRTEQGDSAMYLCASSSQTGGNTIYFGEGSWLTVV.

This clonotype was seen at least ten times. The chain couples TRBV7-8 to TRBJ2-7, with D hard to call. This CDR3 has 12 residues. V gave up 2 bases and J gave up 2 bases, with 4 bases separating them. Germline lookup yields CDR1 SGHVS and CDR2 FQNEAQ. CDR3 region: CASSLNTYEQYF. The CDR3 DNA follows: TGTGCCAGCAGCTTAAATACCTACGAGCAGTACTTC.